In its sample, the clone carrying this T cell receptor beta chain was seen many times. Its target is unknown. These data come from a study of neurological immune-mediated disorders. Each CDR3 protein gets one entry after TCRdb re-called the 5' RACE reads with MiXCR. This sample has about 55,000 distinct CDR3 sequences; about 3.5% occur once, and the top ten carry around 1.5%. Germline CDR1 and CDR2: MGHDK and SYGVNS. The V and J ends lost 3 bases and 7 bases, in that order; junction bases with no gene match: 8. CDR3 size: 14 residues. Broader study findings: The greatest TCR clonal expansion appeared in HTLV-1-associated myelopathy and the smallest, falling below healthy controls, in multiple sclerosis.

Unsorted libraries came from 2 million PBMCs stored at -80 °C. The chain couples TRBV25-1 to TRBJ1-2; TRBD1 matches 7 bases. The receptor comes from a man under 40 with multiple sclerosis. Material for sequencing was PBMCs. The CDR3 DNA reads as TGTGCCAGCAGTGAGGGCAGGGGGATTGGTGGCTACACCTTC. Translating it yields CASSEGRGIGGYTF.